This T cell receptor (beta chain) was sequenced during a study of blood T cell repertoires in COVID-19 (dated by TCRdb to about 2020). Describing the broader study: Samples from collaborators originated in the United States, Italy and Spain and spanned both the acute and convalescent phases of COVID-19. A freely available public database, intended as a resource for researchers studying the immune response to SARS-CoV-2, is where the repertoires were released. The material from the prospective study consisted of cDNA or gDNA derived from T cells, B-cell-depleted T cells, or PBMCs. Deeply sampled blood TCRbeta repertoires from subjects exposed to, actively infected with, or recovered from COVID-19 were included in the dataset. Samples were obtained from the ongoing ImmuneRACE study (first 160 participants) and from about 1,300 subjects provided by 6 global collaborators. Where HLA class I and class II types were available, the types were taken from metadata supplied by the sample provider, not from assay-based typing. Nearly every sample came with metadata listing a de-identified subject ID, COVID-19 status, age in years and sex.

The collaborating institutions used their own protocols to collect whole blood in K2EDTA tubes. Collaborator samples were shipped for TCRbeta analysis as frozen whole blood, isolated PBMCs, or DNA extracted from either sample type. Spanning cysteine to phenylalanine, the CDR3 consists of 13 amino acids. Only CDR3 DNA remains: 39 bases, in frame from the first base. V is reduced by 6 bases and J by 5 bases, leaving a spacing of 13 bases between them. The immunoSEQ Assay, a bias-controlled multiplex PCR, was used to amplify TCRbeta CDR3 regions from genomic DNA. The study's processing was this. The number of nucleated cells in each sample was estimated by amplification of reference gene primers within the assay. Sequence reads were collapsed and filtered to measure the absolute abundance of every unique TCRbeta CDR3 rearrangement. For each sample, productive Simpson clonality was calculated as the square root of Simpson's diversity index across productive rearrangements. Held by TCRdb, this immuneACCESS table contains in-frame sequences only and omits some clones. Under half of the omission traces to an unresolved V gene where checked; the cause of the rest is unknown. The V and J calls and clone size were taken over from that table, and D and trimming were inferred from the DNA. Across this sample there are roughly 320,000 clones, with 75% to 85% seen only once. About 7% of the sample is taken by the ten largest.

This clone was detected a few times. It has no known antigen specificity. No much larger clone exists at a distance of one base, and base qualities are not known. Broader findings and caveats from the paper: Clinical and demographic metadata were provided uncurated, with the amount varying by source and participant.

The chain was built from TRBV12-3 or TRBV12-4 and TRBJ1-2; TRBD1 could be the D gene, as 5 bases match. Sequencing was done on a sample of peripheral blood. The source of this sequence is a human donor in a cohort sampled during active COVID-19. Read as DNA, the sequence is TGTGCCAGCAGCCACGGACAAGAATATGGCTACACCTTC. This translates into CASSHGQEYGYTF.